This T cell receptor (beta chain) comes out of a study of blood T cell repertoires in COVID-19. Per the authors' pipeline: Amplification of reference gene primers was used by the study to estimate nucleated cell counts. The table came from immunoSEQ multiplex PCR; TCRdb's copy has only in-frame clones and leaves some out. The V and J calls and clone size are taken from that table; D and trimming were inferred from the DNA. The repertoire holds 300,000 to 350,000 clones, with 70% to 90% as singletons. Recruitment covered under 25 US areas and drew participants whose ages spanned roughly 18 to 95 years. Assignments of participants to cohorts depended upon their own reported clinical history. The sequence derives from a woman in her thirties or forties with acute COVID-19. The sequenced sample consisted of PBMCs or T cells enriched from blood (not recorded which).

In DNA form, the CDR3 reads TGCGCCAGCAGCCCGGGGGTAGTCGTCCACAATGAGCAGTTCTTC. It is translated as CASSPGVVVHNEQFF. This chain links TRBV5-1 with TRBJ2-1, with a weak D call TRBD2 (6 bases). The CDR3 covers 15 residues. The V and J ends lost 4 bases and 5 bases respectively, with 16 bases between them. CDR1 SGHRS and CDR2 YFSETQ come from the germline V gene.